This TCR beta chain was recorded in a study of cytomegalovirus exposure and HLA in healthy donors. This clone is a singleton in its sample. Its antigen remains unidentified. This PCR relied on a set of 60 Vbeta primers and 13 Jbeta primers. Generated by immunoSEQ multiplex PCR, the TCRdb table keeps only in-frame clones and is missing some. Of 150,000 to 200,000 clones in the sample, about 80% were seen once. Study-level results: In terms of immune exposure information, only CMV serostatus was available. Presence/absence analyses supposed approximately even sequencing depth among donors.

The sequence derives from a woman in her forties or fifties in good health and CMV-seronegative. The sequenced sample consisted of PBMCs.

The CDR3 loop reads CASSSGQGIRTNEKLFF. CDR3 in DNA: TGTGCCAGCAGCTCAGGACAGGGGATAAGAACAAATGAAAAACTGTTTTTT. This rearrangement joins TRBV7-6 to TRBJ1-4, with 9 nucleotides matching TRBD1. Trimming at V came to 4 bases and at J to 5 bases, leaving 11 bases not matched to a gene. The CDR3 is 17 amino acids. Germline CDR1 reads SGHVS; CDR2 reads FNYEAQ.